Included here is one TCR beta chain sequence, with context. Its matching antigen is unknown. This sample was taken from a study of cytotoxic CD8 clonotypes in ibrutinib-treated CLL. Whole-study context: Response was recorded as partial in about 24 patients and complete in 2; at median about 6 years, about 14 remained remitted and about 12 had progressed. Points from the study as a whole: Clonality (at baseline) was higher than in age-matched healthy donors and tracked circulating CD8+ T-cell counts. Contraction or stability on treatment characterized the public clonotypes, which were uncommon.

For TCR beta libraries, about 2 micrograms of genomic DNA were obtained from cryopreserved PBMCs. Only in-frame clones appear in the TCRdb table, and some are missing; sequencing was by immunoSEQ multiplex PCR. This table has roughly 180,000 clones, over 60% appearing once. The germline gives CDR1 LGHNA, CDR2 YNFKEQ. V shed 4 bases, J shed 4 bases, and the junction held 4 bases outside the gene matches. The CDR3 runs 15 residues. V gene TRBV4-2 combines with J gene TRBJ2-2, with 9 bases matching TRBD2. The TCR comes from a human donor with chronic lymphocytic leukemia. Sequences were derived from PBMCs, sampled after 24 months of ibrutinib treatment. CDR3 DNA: TGTGCCAGCAGCCCAGTTAGCGGGAGCACCGGGGAGCTGTTTTTT. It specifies CASSPVSGSTGELFF.